These 18 T cell receptor beta chains share one sample of origin, sequenced in a study of cytomegalovirus exposure and HLA in healthy donors. It was with 60 Vbeta and 13 Jbeta primers that the PCR ran. Sequencing used immunoSEQ multiplex PCR; TCRdb keeps in-frame clones, though not all of them. The data contain about 140,000 clones, 80% of them seen just once; the ten biggest clones take up 4.5% to 6%. The sequencing input was PBMCs. The receptors originated from a male donor in good health and CMV-seronegative.

The chain recombines TRBV5-1 with TRBJ1-1; D gene uncertain. V was shortened by 1 base and J by 0 bases, with 10 bases between the two germline ends. The CDR3 is made up of 15 amino acids. Per germline, CDR1 SGHRS and CDR2 YFSETQ. The chain's CDR3 is CASSLFAVMNTEAFF. CDR3 in DNA: TGCGCCAGCAGCTTGTTTGCGGTGATGAACACTGAAGCTTTCTTT.

The CDR3 DNA follows: TGTGCCAGCAGCTTAACAGGGGGAAGCTATGGCTACACCTTC. This sequence encodes CASSLTGGSYGYTF. The chain is built from TRBV5-8 and TRBJ1-2; 8 bases line up with TRBD1. The CDR3 sequence is 14 residues long. Per the germline V gene, CDR1 is SGHTS and CDR2 is YDEGEE. V shed 2 bases and J 4 bases; nucleotides not matched to a gene: 4.

The J gene is TRBJ2-7, the V gene TRBV7-8; 9 bases align to TRBD1. This CDR3 comprises 14 residues. Trimming took 4 bases from V and 5 from J; bases not matched to a gene: 6. CDR1 and CDR2 (germline): SGHVS, FQNEAQ. The CDR3 bases are TGTGCCAGCAGCTACGGGGACAGGGCCCACGAGCAGTACTTC. Protein sequence: CASSYGDRAHEQYF.

The gene calls are TRBV30 and TRBJ2-5, with TRBD2 identical over 7 bases. Germline V gives CDR1 GTSNPN, CDR2 SVGIG (reference sequence). V shed 5 bases, J shed 11 bases, and the junction held 2 bases outside the gene matches. The CDR3 covers 9 residues. As DNA, the CDR3 is TGTGCCTGGGCGGGGGAGCAGTACTTC. It yields the protein CAWAGEQYF.

This sequence joins TRBV5-6 and TRBJ2-2, with D perhaps TRBD1 (6 bases). The germline gives CDR1 SGHDT, CDR2 YYEEEE. This CDR3 contains 19 residues. V lost 4 bases and J 0 bases, leaving 22 bases between the germline ends. The CDR3 protein is CASSPGTRILTANTGELFF. The CDR3 DNA reads TGTGCCAGCAGCCCCGGGACACGGATTCTAACCGCGAACACCGGGGAGCTGTTTTTT.

The count of this clone is one. The gene calls are TRBV2 and TRBJ1-6; 8 bases line up with TRBD1. CDR3 size: 15 residues. Unmatched junction bases numbered 12, after V lost 8 bases and J lost 9 bases. CDR1 SNHLY and CDR2 FYNNEI come from the germline V gene. CDR3: CASVGWDRNTSPLHF. CDR3 sequence (DNA): TGTGCCAGCGTCGGTTGGGACAGGAATACTTCACCCCTCCACTTT.

CDR3 DNA sequence: TGCGCCAGCAGCTTGCGAGCGGGGGGGCCAGATACGCAGTATTTT. Encoded protein: CASSLRAGGPDTQYF. The chain links TRBV5-1 to TRBJ2-3; the match to TRBD2 covers 10 bases. In germline, CDR1 is SGHRS, CDR2 YFSETQ. The V gene end was trimmed by 1 base and the J gene end by 4 bases; junction bases not matched to a gene: 3. The CDR3 loop spans 15 amino acids.

This clone was picked up one time. The chain is built from TRBV5-1 and TRBJ2-3; 8 bases align to TRBD2. CDR1 and CDR2 (germline): SGHRS, YFSETQ. With 7 bases clipped from V and 0 bases from J, the junction kept 4 bases outside the gene matches. The CDR3 extends over 14 amino acids. CDR3 loop: CASVRGGSTDTQYF. The CDR3, as DNA: TGCGCCAGCGTCCGGGGGGGTAGCACAGATACGCAGTATTTT.

The gene calls are TRBV11-2 and TRBJ2-7; TRBD1 agrees at 9 bases. Germline V gene lookup returns CDR1 SGHAT and CDR2 FQNNGV. This CDR3 is 13 amino acids long. V dropped 5 bases and J dropped 7; count of bases not matched to a gene: 6. In DNA, the CDR3 is TGTGCCAGCAGCCCCCGGGACAGGGCGGAGCAGTACTTC. Translating gives CASSPRDRAEQYF.

The V call is TRBV11-2, the J call TRBJ2-4; 9 bases align to TRBD1. This CDR3 has 17 residues. CDR1 SGHAT and CDR2 FQNNGV come from the germline V gene. Trimming cost V 5 bases and J 0 bases; bases outside gene matches: 8. The CDR3 sequence is CASSETGGPIAKNIQYF. The CDR3 DNA sequence: TGTGCCAGCAGCGAGACAGGGGGGCCTATAGCCAAAAACATTCAGTACTTC.

The DNA of the CDR3 is TGTGCCAGCTCACCACCCCCTCCGCAGGGGACGCAGTACTTC. It codes for CASSPPPPQGTQYF. The chain links TRBV18 to TRBJ2-5, with D possibly matching TRBD1 (6 bases). The CDR3 is made up of 14 amino acids. V shed 0 bases and J shed 11 bases, with 16 bases lying between them. Germline CDR1 and CDR2: KGHSH and LQKENI.

This clone was observed a handful of times. This chain connects TRBV6-5 to TRBJ1-2, with D perhaps TRBD1 (6 bases). Germline V lookup: CDR1 MNHEY, CDR2 SVGAGI. The V end lost 0 bases, the J end lost 4 bases, and 12 bases lay between the germline ends. The CDR3 covers 15 residues. The DNA of the CDR3 is TGTGCCAGCAGTTACTCCACGGGACACAGCTATGGCTACACCTTC. Translated, it gives CASSYSTGHSYGYTF.

The rearrangement links TRBV6-1 to TRBJ1-1; 9 nucleotides align to TRBD1. CDR3 length equals 13 residues. Germline CDR1 MNHNS, CDR2 SASEGT. After removal of 10 bases from V and 1 base from J, the junction contained 4 bases not matched to a gene. DNA of the CDR3: TGTGCCACCGGACAGGGGTGGAACACTGAAGCTTTCTTT. The encoded protein is CATGQGWNTEAFF.

The chain couples TRBV7-9 to TRBJ1-1, with TRBD1 matching over 7 bases. This CDR3 spans 15 amino acids. Germline loops: CDR1 SEHNR, CDR2 FQNEAQ (reference sequence). J was trimmed by 1 base and V by 4 bases; bases with no gene match: 6. CDR3 sequence: CASSSRQGGNTEAFF. As DNA, the CDR3 is TGTGCCAGCAGCTCAAGACAGGGTGGGAACACTGAAGCTTTCTTT.

This chain uses TRBV6-5 with TRBJ1-2; possibly TRBD1 for D (6 bases). V was pared by 9 bases and J by 0 bases, with 14 bases between. Per germline, CDR1 MNHEY and CDR2 SVGAGI. The CDR3 extends over 14 amino acids. CDR3 region: CASTGSRANYGYTF. The CDR3 bases are TGTGCCAGTACAGGGAGTCGGGCTAACTATGGCTACACCTTC.

This clone has a single count. The chain has TRBV13 and TRBJ2-3, with 11 bases matching TRBD2. There are 15 residues in the CDR3. V shed 3 bases, J shed 4 bases, and the junction held 3 bases outside the gene matches. From germline, CDR1 is PRHDT and CDR2 FYEKMQ (reference sequence). CDR3 sequence reads: CASSFFSGGADTQYF. For the CDR3, the DNA is TGTGCCAGCAGCTTTTTTAGCGGGGGGGCAGATACGCAGTATTTT.

The V and J genes are TRBV7-6 and TRBJ1-6; TRBD1 agrees at 8 bases. This CDR3 spans 17 amino acids. The trim removed 1 base at V and 7 bases at J, leaving 9 bases unmatched. Germline V gene data show CDR1 as SGHVS and CDR2 as FNYEAQ. The CDR3 DNA follows: TGTGCCAGCAGCTTAGTGGGCAGGGGGCTACCGAATTCACCCCTCCACTTT. Residues: CASSLVGRGLPNSPLHF.

The V gene is TRBV19, the J gene TRBJ2-1; 7 bases line up with TRBD1. Germline values: CDR1 LNHDA, CDR2 SQIVND (reference sequence). The V and J ends lost 5 bases and 10 bases, in that order; junction bases with no gene match: 11. The CDR3 contains 14 residues. The CDR3 DNA sequence: TGTGCCAGTAGTCCCTCGACAGGGAACGACGAGCAGTTCTTC. Residues: CASSPSTGNDEQFF.